Listed here are 20 T cell receptor beta chains from one sample, sequenced in a study of T cells in localized non-small cell lung cancer. Sequenced by immunoSEQ multiplex PCR; TCRdb stores in-frame clones only, minus some. This table has about 21,000 clones, about 90% appearing once. The specimen was peripheral blood, collected before any cancer treatment. These receptors were collected from a male donor at least 60 years old with stage I squamous cell lung carcinoma.

This clone was recorded once. CDR3 amino acids: CASNFAPNTEAFF. Written as DNA, the CDR3 is TGTGCCAGCAATTTTGCCCCAAACACTGAAGCTTTCTTT. The V and J genes are TRBV6-6 and TRBJ1-1; D gene ambiguous. The CDR3 is 13 residues long. Germline loops: CDR1 MNHNY, CDR2 SVGAGI (reference sequence). V was shortened by 7 bases and J by 2 bases, with 11 bases between the two germline ends.

The chain couples TRBV19 to TRBJ2-5; TRBD2 matches at 13 bases. The V gene end was trimmed by 6 bases and the J gene end by 7 bases; junction bases not matched to a gene: 5. This CDR3 spans 14 amino acids. Germline CDR1 and CDR2: LNHDA and SQIVND (reference sequence). The CDR3 coding sequence is TGTGCCAGTAGGACTAGCGGGGGGCCAGGGACCCAGTACTTC. It encodes CASRTSGGPGTQYF.

V and J are TRBV29-1 and TRBJ2-7, with 9 nucleotides matching TRBD1. The length of the CDR3 is 13 residues. The V and J ends lost 6 bases and 5 bases, in that order; junction bases with no gene match: 8. Germline assignment: CDR1 SQVTM and CDR2 ANQGSEA. This CDR3 is CSVSGTGSHEQYF. The CDR3 DNA reads as TGCAGCGTCTCCGGGACAGGGAGCCACGAGCAGTACTTC.

This chain joins TRBV12-5 and TRBJ1-2; D possibly corresponds to TRBD1 (5 bases). Germline CDR1 and CDR2: LGHNT and FRNRAP. Trimming removed 1 base from V and 7 bases from J, with 13 bases in between. The CDR3 loop spans 14 amino acids. The CDR3, as DNA: TGTGCTAGTGGTTTGGCCTGGGGCAGGACTGGCTACACCTTC. Protein sequence: CASGLAWGRTGYTF.

This chain connects TRBV9 to TRBJ2-2, with D unresolved. Germline loops: CDR1 SGDLS, CDR2 YYNGEE. There are 14 residues in the CDR3. V lost 7 bases to trimming and J lost 2 bases, with 12 bases between them. The CDR3: CASRVTDNTGELFF. CDR3 sequence (DNA): TGTGCCAGCCGGGTTACAGATAACACCGGGGAGCTGTTTTTT.

This clone was recorded only once. This chain's CDR3 is CASSVPAGGVSGANVLTF. The CDR3 DNA reads TGTGCCAGCAGCGTCCCCGCAGGGGGCGTGTCTGGGGCCAACGTCCTGACTTTC. J is TRBJ2-6 and V is TRBV9; 8 bases align to TRBD1. The CDR3 sequence is 18 residues long. J was trimmed by 1 base and V by 2 bases; bases with no gene match: 8. Germline V lookup: CDR1 SGDLS, CDR2 YYNGEE.

This chain uses TRBV14 with TRBJ1-1, with D hard to call. The CDR3 has 15 residues. Germline values: CDR1 SGHDN, CDR2 FVKESK. V was shortened by 1 base and J by 4 bases, with 13 bases between the two germline ends. The CDR3 bases are TGTGCCAGCAGCCAAGGAGGGAGTTCGGTCACTGAAGCTTTCTTT. Residues: CASSQGGSSVTEAFF.

V usage is TRBV11-3 and J usage is TRBJ2-1, with a possible D match to TRBD1 (5 bases). Germline assignment: CDR1 SGHNT and CDR2 YENEEA. Trimming removed 0 bases at V and 10 bases at J, with 7 bases between. The CDR3 length is 12 residues. The CDR3 region is CASSLDSGEQFF. In DNA form, the CDR3 reads TGTGCCAGCAGCTTAGATTCAGGGGAGCAGTTCTTC.

This chain uses TRBV5-1 with TRBJ1-3; the D gene is possibly TRBD1 (6 bases). With 4 bases removed from V and 1 base from J, the gap between germline ends came to 21 bases. Germline lookup yields CDR1 SGHRS and CDR2 YFSETQ. The CDR3 has 18 amino acids. CDR3 DNA sequence: TGCGCCAGCAGCCCCAACCAACTCACAGGGTCTTCTGGAAACACCATATATTTT. It yields the protein CASSPNQLTGSSGNTIYF.

The rearrangement links TRBV20-1 to TRBJ2-3; D might be TRBD1 (5 bases). V lost 6 bases and J lost 6, with 10 bases in between. Germline V gives CDR1 DFQATT, CDR2 SNEGSKA (reference sequence). The CDR3 extends over 11 amino acids. The CDR3 nucleotides read TGCAGTGCAGATGGGGCTGATACGCAGTATTTT. Encoded protein: CSADGADTQYF.

This clone was found a few times. The chain uses TRBV5-4 and TRBJ1-6; no firm D call. V was cut by 4 bases and J by 7 bases, with 9 bases left in between. Germline assignment: CDR1 SGHNT and CDR2 YYREEE (reference sequence). The CDR3 covers 13 residues. CDR3 sequence (DNA): TGTGCCAGCAGCATCTACAACAATTCACCCCTCCACTTT. Translated, it gives CASSIYNNSPLHF.

V usage is TRBV19 and J usage is TRBJ2-6; 9 nucleotides agree with TRBD1. J was trimmed by 0 bases and V by 4 bases; bases with no gene match: 13. The CDR3 spans 20 residues. CDR1 is LNHDA, CDR2 SQIVND, per germline (reference sequence). CDR3 region: CASSKNRGRLVPSGANVLTF. In DNA form, the CDR3 reads TGTGCCAGTAGTAAAAACAGGGGGCGCTTAGTACCCTCTGGGGCCAACGTCCTGACTTTC.

This chain links TRBV5-1 with TRBJ1-6; D may be TRBD1 (5 bases). Germline V lookup: CDR1 SGHRS, CDR2 YFSETQ. Trimming removed 4 bases from V and 7 bases from J, with 12 bases in between. The CDR3 is 14 amino acids. In DNA, the CDR3 is TGCGCCAGCAGCCTAGGGGACCTGAATTCACCCCTCCACTTT. Translating gives CASSLGDLNSPLHF.

The chain uses TRBV11-3 and TRBJ2-7, with 11 bases matching TRBD1. The CDR3 covers 15 residues. Germline V gene sequence: CDR1 SGHNT, CDR2 YENEEA. V shed 3 bases, J shed 4 bases, and the junction held 5 bases outside the gene matches. This CDR3 reads CASSLGQGEWYEQYF. In nucleotides, the CDR3 is TGTGCCAGCAGCTTGGGACAGGGGGAATGGTACGAGCAGTACTTC.

The chain uses TRBV10-3 and TRBJ1-3; 8 bases fit TRBD1. V lost 3 bases to trimming and J lost 3 bases; unmatched junction nucleotides: 7. The CDR3 sequence is 16 residues long. CDR1 is ENHRY and CDR2 is SYGVKD in the germline V gene. CDR3 sequence (DNA): TGTGCCATCAGTGATTTCCAGGGGGCGAGTGGAAACACCATATATTTT. It is translated as CAISDFQGASGNTIYF.

V gene TRBV5-8 combines with J gene TRBJ1-1; maybe TRBD1 (5 bases). Germline V CDR1 and CDR2: SGHTS, YDEGEE. The V end lost 6 bases, the J end lost 0 bases, and 12 bases lay between the germline ends. This CDR3 spans 14 amino acids. This chain's CDR3 is CASTLGTLNTEAFF. As DNA, the CDR3 is TGTGCCAGCACTCTCGGGACGTTGAACACTGAAGCTTTCTTT.

This clone was counted once. The chain combines TRBV9 with TRBJ1-2; 8 nucleotides align to TRBD1. Germline lookup yields CDR1 SGDLS and CDR2 YYNGEE. Trimming took 3 bases from V and 7 from J; bases not matched to a gene: 5. This CDR3 contains 13 residues. The CDR3 DNA follows: TGTGCCAGCAGCGCGACAGGGGAGAGTGGCTACACCTTC. Its translation is CASSATGESGYTF.

The chain uses TRBV27 and TRBJ2-3; the match to TRBD2 covers 10 bases. Unmatched junction bases numbered 9, after V lost 4 bases and J lost 2 bases. There are 17 residues in the CDR3. The germline gives CDR1 MNHEY, CDR2 SMNVEV (reference sequence). CDR3 residues: CASSWEKLAGTTDTQYF. In DNA, the CDR3 is TGTGCCAGCAGTTGGGAGAAACTAGCGGGAACCACAGATACGCAGTATTTT.

V is TRBV18 and J is TRBJ1-2; tentative D call: TRBD1 (5 bases). The CDR3 runs 11 residues. Trimming removed 2 bases from V and 7 bases from J, with 5 bases in between. Germline assignment: CDR1 KGHSH and CDR2 LQKENI. Written as DNA, the CDR3 is TGTGCCAGCTCACCAGGGGGTGGCTACACCTTC. Its protein is CASSPGGGYTF. Combining the CDR3 with reference TRBV18 and TRBJ1-2 gives the whole variable domain NAGVMQNPRHLVRRRGQEARLRCSPMKGHSHVYWYRQLPEEGLKFMVYLQKENIIDESGMPKERFSAEFPKEGPSILRIQQVVRGDSAAYFCASSPGGGYTFGSGTRLTVV.

The chain links TRBV27 to TRBJ1-2, with D perhaps TRBD1 (6 bases). Trimming took 2 bases from V and 3 from J, leaving 13 bases between them. The CDR3 loop spans 15 amino acids. The V gene's germline CDR1 is MNHEY and CDR2 SMNVEV (reference sequence). The CDR3 region is CASSLKAGADYGYTF. CDR3 DNA: TGTGCCAGCAGTTTAAAAGCAGGGGCGGACTATGGCTACACCTTC.